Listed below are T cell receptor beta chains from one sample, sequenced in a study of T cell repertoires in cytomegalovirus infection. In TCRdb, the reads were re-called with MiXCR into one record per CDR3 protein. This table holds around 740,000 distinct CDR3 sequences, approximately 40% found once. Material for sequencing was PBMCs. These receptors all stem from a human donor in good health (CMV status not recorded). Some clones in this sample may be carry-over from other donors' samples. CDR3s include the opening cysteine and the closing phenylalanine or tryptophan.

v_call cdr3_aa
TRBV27 CASSLSREPLETQYF
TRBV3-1 CASSQAPGQGYEQYF
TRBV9 CASSVGGASSYEQYF
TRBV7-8 CASSSSYRRENNSPLHF
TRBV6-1 CASSEFIQYF
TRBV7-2 CASSFDRVRAQPQHF
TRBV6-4 CASSDSSGSGANVLTF
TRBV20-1 CSATWADSSYNEQFF
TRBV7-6 CASSSGQTYPGELFF
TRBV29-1 CSVEGDLNTEAFF
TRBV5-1 CASKEGDRRTNTEAFF
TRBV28 CASTPGQANTGGLFF
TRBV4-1 CASSQEGFREQFF
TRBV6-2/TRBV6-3 CASSYGKVTRNQPQHF
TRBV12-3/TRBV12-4 CASSQDRPNQPQHF
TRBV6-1 CASSEPRILKNSPLHF